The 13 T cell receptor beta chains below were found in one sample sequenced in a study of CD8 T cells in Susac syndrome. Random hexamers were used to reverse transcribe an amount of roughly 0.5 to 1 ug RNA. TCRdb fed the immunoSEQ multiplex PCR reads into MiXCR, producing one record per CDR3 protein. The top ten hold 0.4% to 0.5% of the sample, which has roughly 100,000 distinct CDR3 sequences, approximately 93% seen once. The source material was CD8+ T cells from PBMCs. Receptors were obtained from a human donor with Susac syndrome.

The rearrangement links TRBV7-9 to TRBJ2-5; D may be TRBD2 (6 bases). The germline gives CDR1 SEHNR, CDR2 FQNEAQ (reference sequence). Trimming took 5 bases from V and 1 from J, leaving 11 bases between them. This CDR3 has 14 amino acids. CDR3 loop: CASSGGPSQETQYF. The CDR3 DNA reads TGTGCCAGCAGCGGAGGGCCCAGCCAAGAGACCCAGTACTTC.

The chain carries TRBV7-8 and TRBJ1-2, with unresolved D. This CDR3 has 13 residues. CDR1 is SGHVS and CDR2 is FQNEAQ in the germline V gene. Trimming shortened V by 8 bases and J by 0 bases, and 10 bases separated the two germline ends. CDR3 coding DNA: TGTGCCAGCCAAGGGTCAGCTAACTATGGCTACACCTTC. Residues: CASQGSANYGYTF.

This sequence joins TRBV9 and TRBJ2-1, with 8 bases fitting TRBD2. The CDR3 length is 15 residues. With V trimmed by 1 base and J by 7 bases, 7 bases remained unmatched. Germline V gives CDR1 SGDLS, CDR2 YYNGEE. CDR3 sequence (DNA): TGTGCCAGCAGCGTATACGGGGGGGAGAGTAATGAGCAGTTCTTC. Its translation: CASSVYGGESNEQFF.

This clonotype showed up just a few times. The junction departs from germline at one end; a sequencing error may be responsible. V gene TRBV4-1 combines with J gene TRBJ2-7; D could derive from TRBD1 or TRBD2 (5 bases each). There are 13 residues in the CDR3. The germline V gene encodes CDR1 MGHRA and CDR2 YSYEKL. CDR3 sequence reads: CASSQLGTYEQYF. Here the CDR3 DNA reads TGCGCCAGCAGCCAACTAGGGACCTATGAGCAGTACTTC.

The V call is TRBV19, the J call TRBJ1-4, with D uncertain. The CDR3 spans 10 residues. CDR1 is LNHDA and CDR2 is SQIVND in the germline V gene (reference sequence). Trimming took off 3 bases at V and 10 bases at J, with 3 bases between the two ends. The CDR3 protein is CASSMGKLFF. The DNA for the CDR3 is TGTGCCAGTAGTATGGGAAAACTGTTTTTT.

The CDR3 DNA sequence: TGTGCCAGCAGCCTAGAGGGTAAAAATAGCAATCAGCCCCAGCATTTT. It codes for CASSLEGKNSNQPQHF. The rearrangement uses TRBV7-9 and TRBJ1-5; D remains ambiguous. The CDR3 sequence is 16 residues long. Deletions cut 5 bases from V and 0 bases from J, with 14 bases between. Germline CDR1 is SEHNR and CDR2 is FQNEAQ (reference sequence).

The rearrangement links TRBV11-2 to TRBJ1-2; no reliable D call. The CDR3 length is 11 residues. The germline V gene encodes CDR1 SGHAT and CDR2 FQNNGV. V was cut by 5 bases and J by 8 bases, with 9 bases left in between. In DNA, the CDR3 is TGTGCCAGCAGCAACCCAGCGGGCTACACCTTC. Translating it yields CASSNPAGYTF.

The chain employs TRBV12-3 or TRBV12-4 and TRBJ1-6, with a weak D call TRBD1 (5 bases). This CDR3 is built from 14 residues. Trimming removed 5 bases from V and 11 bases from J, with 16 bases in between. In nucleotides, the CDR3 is TGTGCCAGCAGTCCGGGACTCTCGCCACCACCCCTCCACTTT. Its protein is CASSPGLSPPPLHF.

The CDR3 DNA is TGTGCCAGCAGTTACGAGGGTCCCCAAGAGACCCAGTACTTC. It specifies CASSYEGPQETQYF. V gene TRBV6-5 combines with J gene TRBJ2-5; possible D gene TRBD2, 5 bases. Trimming removed 2 bases from V and 1 base from J, with 8 bases in between. The length of the CDR3 is 14 residues. The germline gives CDR1 MNHEY, CDR2 SVGAGI.

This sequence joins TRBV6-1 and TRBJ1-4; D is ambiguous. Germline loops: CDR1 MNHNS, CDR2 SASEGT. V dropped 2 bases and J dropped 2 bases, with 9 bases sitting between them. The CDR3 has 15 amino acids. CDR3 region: CASSEWVATNEKLFF. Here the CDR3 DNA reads TGTGCCAGCAGTGAATGGGTCGCGACTAATGAAAAACTGTTTTTT.

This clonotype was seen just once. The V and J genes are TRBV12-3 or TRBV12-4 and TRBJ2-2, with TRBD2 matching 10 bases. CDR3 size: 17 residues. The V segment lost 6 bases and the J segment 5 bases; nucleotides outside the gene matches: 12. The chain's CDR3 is CASSRSGGSSSTGELFF. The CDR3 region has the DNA TGTGCCAGCAGCCGTAGCGGGGGGTCTTCTTCGACCGGGGAGCTGTTTTTT.

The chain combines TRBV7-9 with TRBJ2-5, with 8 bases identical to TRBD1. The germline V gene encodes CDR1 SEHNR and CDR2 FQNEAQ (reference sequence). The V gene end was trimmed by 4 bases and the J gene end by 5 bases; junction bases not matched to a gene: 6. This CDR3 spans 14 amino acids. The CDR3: CASSSRTGRETQYF. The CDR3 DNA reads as TGTGCCAGCAGCTCACGGACAGGGCGGGAGACCCAGTACTTC.

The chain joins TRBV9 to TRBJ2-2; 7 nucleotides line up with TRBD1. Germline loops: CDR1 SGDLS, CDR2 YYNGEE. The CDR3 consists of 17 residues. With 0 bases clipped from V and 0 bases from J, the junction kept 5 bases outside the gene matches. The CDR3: CASSVEGAGSNTGELFF. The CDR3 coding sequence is TGTGCCAGCAGCGTAGAGGGGGCAGGGTCGAACACCGGGGAGCTGTTTTTT. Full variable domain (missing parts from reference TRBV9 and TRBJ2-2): DSGVTQTPKHLITATGQRVTLRCSPRSGDLSVYWYQQSLDQGLQFLIQYYNGEERAKGNILERFSAQQFPDLHSELNLSSLELGDSALYFCASSVEGAGSNTGELFFGEGSRLTVL.